A selection of T cell receptor beta chains follows, all from one sample in a study of blood T cells in healthy people across ages. TCRdb reanalysed the 5' RACE reads using MiXCR and keeps one entry per CDR3 protein. This sample has 550,000 to 800,000 distinct CDR3 sequences; 21% occur once, and the top ten carry 3.5% to 4%. Sequencing used blood. The receptors here all came from a man between 70 and 80 years old in good health. Each CDR3 is given with its conserved first and last residue.

V gene,J gene,CDR3 protein
TRBV6-9,TRBJ1-5,CASNNDRGGNQPQHF
TRBV5-6,TRBJ1-2,CASSLGGSPYGYTF
TRBV11-2,TRBJ2-7,CASSFQKYSYEQYF
TRBV12-3/TRBV12-4,TRBJ1-4,CASSQVLNEKLFF
TRBV20-1,TRBJ2-7,CSATDRGTSYEQYF
TRBV29-1,TRBJ2-7,CSVASREIIERHF
TRBV5-1,TRBJ2-1,CASSAGGGGYNEQFF
TRBV12-3/TRBV12-4,TRBJ2-7,CASSTQGGPYEQYF
TRBV5-1,.,CATQDGLMGEQFF
TRBV20-1,TRBJ2-3,CSARKEGPDTQYF
TRBV11-2,TRBJ2-6,CASSFLFSGANVLTF
TRBV11-1,TRBJ2-5,CASSSNRVMWETRYF
TRBV7-9,TRBJ2-7,CASSPTDGKGPYYEQYF
TRBV12-3/TRBV12-4,TRBJ1-5,CASSLGGQGPQHF
TRBV20-1,TRBJ2-3,CSALAGAADTQYF
TRBV28,TRBJ2-1,CASSLSTSVNNEQFF
TRBV5-4,TRBJ2-3,CASSTWTSGRGDTQYF
TRBV6-5,TRBJ1-2,CASSRGLNYGYTF
TRBV2,TRBJ2-2,CASSDKQGHGELFF
TRBV7-2,TRBJ1-4,CASSQNRDREKLFF
TRBV7-2,TRBJ2-5,CASSLLRGTSQETQYF
TRBV10-3,TRBJ2-1,CAIGYNEQFF
TRBV7-3,TRBJ2-2,CASSYTGDPGTGELFF
TRBV5-1,TRBJ2-2,CASSWGNRAQGTGELFF
TRBV30,TRBJ1-2,CAWSGGYGYTF
TRBV7-9,TRBJ2-3,CASSLVETDTQYF
TRBV9,TRBJ2-1,CASSVELAGYNEQFF
TRBV10-3,TRBJ2-2,CAISGTGGHTGELFF
TRBV5-1,TRBJ2-5,CASSRTGAGGETQYF
TRBV6-5,TRBJ2-7,CASSRGGTESYEQYF
TRBV28,TRBJ2-7,CASSILAGSSYEQYF
TRBV2,TRBJ2-7,CASSEGTGRSEQYF
TRBV2,TRBJ2-3,CASSMTSAEVDTQYF
TRBV2,.,CASSQGQGDYNEQFF
TRBV5-1,TRBJ2-7,CASSSVDPSYEQYF
TRBV3-1,TRBJ2-7,CASSPGERDRYF
TRBV3-1,TRBJ2-5,CASSQVSGQETQYF
TRBV20-1,TRBJ2-7,CSASGTSVKEQYF